The 24 T cell receptor beta chains listed next were all sequenced from one sample in a study of graft-versus-host responses after intestinal transplantation. The antigens these receptors bind are not known. This table comes from immunoSEQ multiplex PCR, and its TCRdb copy is limited to in-frame clones, with some not included. Among about 70,000 clones listed, about 90% were seen once. Material: unstimulated CD8+ T cells sorted from spleen or lymph node cells, obtained before intestinal transplant. The receptors originated from a human donor who received an intestinal transplant.

CDR3 nucleotide sequence: TGTGCCAGTAGTATTGGTACGGACACTGAAGCTTTCTTT. It translates to CASSIGTDTEAFF. The chain is built from TRBV19 and TRBJ1-1; the D is unclear. Trimming stripped 3 bases from V and 3 bases from J, with 8 bases between. The CDR3 runs to 13 residues. CDR1 is LNHDA and CDR2 is SQIVND in the germline V gene (reference sequence).

The chain is built from TRBV6-5 and TRBJ1-2, with 9 bases that match TRBD1. The germline V gene encodes CDR1 MNHEY and CDR2 SVGAGI. V was pared by 4 bases and J by 2 bases, with 5 bases of the junction left unmatched. The CDR3 has 15 residues. CDR3 sequence: CASSFGQGRNYGYTF. For the CDR3, the DNA is TGTGCCAGCAGTTTCGGACAGGGGAGGAACTATGGCTACACCTTC.

This clone was picked up a small number of times. The chain couples TRBV6-5 to TRBJ1-2; D might be TRBD1 (6 bases). Germline V CDR1 and CDR2: MNHEY, SVGAGI. Trimming shortened V by 5 bases and J by 8 bases, and 18 bases separated the two germline ends. The CDR3 extends over 14 amino acids. CDR3 loop: CASSPRGQPSGYTF. CDR3 bases: TGTGCCAGCAGTCCGCGAGGACAGCCCTCGGGCTACACCTTC.

The J gene is TRBJ2-7, the V gene TRBV10-2, with a possible D match to TRBD1 (6 bases). Per the germline V gene, CDR1 is WSHSY and CDR2 is SAAADI. Trimming cost V 6 bases and J 3 bases, with 9 bases left between them. The CDR3 is 12 residues long. CDR3 region: CASSLGGYEQYF. The CDR3 DNA reads as TGCGCCAGCAGCCTAGGGGGCTACGAGCAGTACTTC.

This rearrangement joins TRBV13 to TRBJ1-5, with a weak D call TRBD1 (5 bases). This CDR3 has 14 residues. The V gene's germline CDR1 is PRHDT and CDR2 FYEKMQ (reference sequence). Trimming removed 0 bases from V and 6 bases from J, with 9 bases in between. Written as DNA, the CDR3 is TGTGCCAGCAGCTTAGGGGGGGGGTTTCAGCCCCAGCATTTT. Its translation: CASSLGGGFQPQHF.

This chain uses TRBV5-6 with TRBJ1-6; D is uncertain. Trimming stripped 5 bases from V and 9 bases from J, with 9 bases between. There are 12 residues in the CDR3. Germline loops: CDR1 SGHDT, CDR2 YYEEEE. The CDR3 reads CASRQMGSPLHF. CDR3 DNA: TGTGCCAGCAGACAGATGGGTTCACCCCTCCACTTT. Using reference TRBV5-6 and TRBJ1-6 for the parts outside the CDR3, the full variable domain is DAGVTQSPTHLIKTRGQQVTLRCSPKSGHDTVSWYQQALGQGPQFIFQYYEEEERQRGNFPDRFSGHQFPNYSSELNVNALLLGDSALYLCASRQMGSPLHFGNGTRLTVT.

The chain is built from TRBV5-1 and TRBJ2-7; D possibly corresponds to TRBD2 (6 bases). The length of the CDR3 is 12 residues. Between the trimmed V and J ends, which lost 2 bases and 11 bases, there was a span of 14 bases. CDR1 is SGHRS and CDR2 is YFSETQ in the germline V gene. The CDR3 DNA is TGCGCCAGCAGCTTCGGGGGAGGAGAGAAGTACTTC. It yields the protein CASSFGGGEKYF.

The chain couples TRBV4-1 to TRBJ1-2; TRBD1 agrees at 8 bases. The V and J ends lost 2 bases and 12 bases, in that order; junction bases with no gene match: 5. The CDR3 consists of 12 residues. Germline lookup yields CDR1 MGHRA and CDR2 YSYEKL. This chain's CDR3 is CASSQPGQGHTF. The DNA for the CDR3 is TGCGCCAGCAGCCAACCCGGACAGGGCCACACCTTC.

The chain recombines TRBV9 with TRBJ1-1, with D possibly being TRBD1 (6 bases). The CDR3 is made up of 15 amino acids. V gave up 0 bases and J gave up 4 bases, with 13 bases separating them. Per germline, CDR1 SGDLS and CDR2 YYNGEE. Written as DNA, the CDR3 is TGTGCCAGCAGCGTAGTGGAGAGGGGGGGCACTGAAGCTTTCTTT. Translated: CASSVVERGGTEAFF.

The V gene is TRBV10-3, the J gene TRBJ2-2; 11 bases agree with TRBD1. The junction had 15 bases not matched to a gene; V was cut back by 8 bases and J by 7 bases. Looked up from germline, CDR1 is ENHRY and CDR2 is SYGVKD. This CDR3 contains 17 residues. In DNA, the CDR3 is TGTGCCATCGGGTACTGGGACAGGGGGTCCCTCGGCGGGGAGCTGTTTTTT. Residues: CAIGYWDRGSLGGELFF.

The chain couples TRBV27 to TRBJ1-2; 7 bases are a match to TRBD1. The CDR3 contains 22 residues. Germline CDR1 is MNHEY and CDR2 is SMNVEV (reference sequence). J gave up 5 bases and V 5 bases, and 32 bases lay outside the gene matches. The CDR3: CASSRLYTPPDRAQIPFYGYTF. In DNA, the CDR3 is TGTGCCAGCAGTCGCCTTTATACCCCCCCAGACAGGGCCCAAATCCCCTTTTATGGCTACACCTTC.

The chain recombines TRBV7-8 with TRBJ2-1, with TRBD1 matching 7 bases. The V segment lost 7 bases and the J segment 4 bases; nucleotides outside the gene matches: 4. The CDR3 covers 13 residues. Looked up from germline, CDR1 is SGHVS and CDR2 is FQNEAQ. Here the CDR3 reads CASTTTGYNEQFF. DNA of the CDR3: TGTGCCAGCACTACGACAGGGTACAATGAGCAGTTCTTC. Full variable domain (outside the CDR3, taken from reference TRBV7-8 and TRBJ2-1): GAGVSQSPRYKVAKRGQDVALRCDPISGHVSLFWYQQALGQGPEFLTYFQNEAQLDKSGLPSDRFFAERPEGSVSTLKIQRTQQEDSAVYLCASTTTGYNEQFFGPGTRLTVL.

This chain uses TRBV27 with TRBJ2-7; the match to TRBD1 covers 8 bases. Trimming removed 4 bases from V and 3 bases from J; junction bases left unmatched: 2. The CDR3 totals 13 residues. Per the germline V gene, CDR1 is MNHEY and CDR2 is SMNVEV (reference sequence). The CDR3 coding sequence is TGTGCCAGCAGTTGGGGACAGGACTACGAGCAGTACTTC. Encoded protein: CASSWGQDYEQYF.

This chain uses TRBV23-1 with TRBJ1-1; D is perhaps TRBD1 (6 bases). Being an ORF, TRBV23-1 has a function that is uncertain. CDR3 length: 17 residues. Trimming cost V 2 bases and J 5 bases, with 21 bases left between them. The CDR3 is CASSQRTPGEGGTEAFF. The CDR3 nucleotides read TGCGCCAGCAGTCAACGGACACCCGGAGAAGGGGGAACTGAAGCTTTCTTT.

The V and J genes are TRBV27 and TRBJ2-1, with D uncertain. The germline V and J ends were trimmed by 2 bases and 0 bases, with 8 bases remaining between them. Germline-derived CDR1 and CDR2 are MNHEY and SMNVEV (reference sequence). The CDR3 loop spans 15 amino acids. The CDR3 region has the DNA TGTGCCAGCAGTTTACCTAAAAGCTCCTACAATGAGCAGTTCTTC. Translating it yields CASSLPKSSYNEQFF.

The CDR3 region is CASGETSGGLQETQYF. The DNA for the CDR3 is TGTGCCAGCGGTGAGACTAGCGGCGGTCTCCAAGAGACCCAGTACTTC. This sequence joins TRBV9 and TRBJ2-5; 9 bases line up with TRBD2. In germline, CDR1 is SGDLS, CDR2 YYNGEE. The V and J ends lost 7 bases and 1 base, in that order; junction bases with no gene match: 11. CDR3 length equals 16 residues. The full variable domain, completed using reference TRBV9 and TRBJ2-5, is DSGVTQTPKHLITATGQRVTLRCSPRSGDLSVYWYQQSLDQGLQFLIQYYNGEERAKGNILERFSAQQFPDLHSELNLSSLELGDSALYFCASGETSGGLQETQYFGPGTRLLVL.

The chain combines TRBV7-3 with TRBJ2-7; TRBD1 matches at 8 bases. Germline V gene data show CDR1 as SGHTA and CDR2 as FQGTGA. V shed 3 bases and J 4 bases; nucleotides not matched to a gene: 5. This CDR3 spans 14 amino acids. CDR3 in amino acids: CASSFSTGGYEQYF. The DNA of the CDR3 is TGTGCCAGCAGCTTCTCCACAGGGGGATACGAGCAGTACTTC.

This clone was found a few times. The gene calls are TRBV10-3 and TRBJ2-1; 11 bases line up with TRBD2. The V gene end was trimmed by 9 bases and the J gene end by 7 bases; junction bases not matched to a gene: 5. The CDR3 has 13 amino acids. Germline CDR1 is ENHRY and CDR2 is SYGVKD. As DNA, the CDR3 is TGTGCCATTGGGACTAGCGGCGATAATGAGCAGTTCTTC. Encoded protein: CAIGTSGDNEQFF.

V gene TRBV19 combines with J gene TRBJ1-2, with D perhaps matching TRBD1 (6 bases). Germline V gene lookup returns CDR1 LNHDA and CDR2 SQIVND (reference sequence). There are 13 residues in the CDR3. The V end lost 8 bases, the J end lost 4 bases, and 14 bases lay between the germline ends. The CDR3 nucleotides read TGTGCCAGTGGACAGCCAGCCCCCTATGGCTACACCTTC. Its protein product is CASGQPAPYGYTF.

The genes are TRBV5-6 and TRBJ1-3; a possible D gene is TRBD1 (5 bases). V gave up 2 bases and J gave up 6 bases, with 12 bases separating them. Germline V gene lookup returns CDR1 SGHDT and CDR2 YYEEEE. The CDR3 runs to 14 residues. CDR3 protein: CASSFPGLENTIYF. CDR3 in DNA: TGTGCCAGCAGCTTCCCAGGGCTTGAAAACACCATATATTTT.

The J gene is TRBJ1-4, the V gene TRBV7-6, with D possibly TRBD1 on 6 matching bases. V dropped 5 bases and J dropped 5 bases, with 12 bases sitting between them. The CDR3 runs 14 residues. Germline lookup yields CDR1 SGHVS and CDR2 FNYEAQ. Here the CDR3 reads CASSLDGTNEKLFF. The CDR3 DNA follows: TGTGCCAGCAGCCTCGACGGGACAAATGAAAAACTGTTTTTT.

The chain has TRBV12-1 and TRBJ1-2; TRBD1, the table's D call, was not compared with the DNA. TRBV12-1 is a listed pseudogene. The CDR3 contains 12 residues. The DNA of the CDR3 is TGTGCCATAAGACAGGGGGCAGGTGGCTACACCTTC. Encoded protein: CAIRQGAGGYTF.

The gene calls are TRBV7-8 and TRBJ1-3; D may be TRBD1 (6 bases). Germline V lookup: CDR1 SGHVS, CDR2 FQNEAQ. Trimming pared 5 bases from V and 0 bases from J, leaving 14 bases between. There are 16 residues in the CDR3. This CDR3 is CASSTPWGRSGNTIYF. CDR3 nucleotides: TGTGCCAGCAGCACCCCCTGGGGGCGCTCTGGAAACACCATATATTTT.

V usage is TRBV14 and J usage is TRBJ2-3; 10 nucleotides match TRBD2. The trim removed 4 bases at V and 0 bases at J, leaving 4 bases unmatched. The germline V gene has CDR1 SGHDN and CDR2 FVKESK. This CDR3 is 16 amino acids long. The CDR3 here is CASSPERGGSTDTQYF. CDR3 DNA sequence: TGTGCCAGCAGCCCCGAGCGGGGGGGGAGCACAGATACGCAGTATTTT.